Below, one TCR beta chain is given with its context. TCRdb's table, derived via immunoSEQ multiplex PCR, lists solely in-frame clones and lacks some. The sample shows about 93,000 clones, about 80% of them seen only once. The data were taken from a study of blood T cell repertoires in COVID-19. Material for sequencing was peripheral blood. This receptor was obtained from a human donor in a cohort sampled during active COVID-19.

The CDR3 region is CASSPNLAGDIYEQYF. DNA for the CDR3: TGTGCCAGCAGCCCTAATTTAGCGGGGGATATCTACGAGCAGTACTTC. This chain joins TRBV28 and TRBJ2-7; TRBD2 matches 9 bases. V shed 6 bases, J shed 3 bases, and the junction held 12 bases outside the gene matches. Germline V gene sequence: CDR1 MDHEN, CDR2 SYDVKM. The CDR3 runs 16 residues.